This T cell receptor beta chain was identified during a study of early T cells in non-severe SARS-CoV-2 infection. About the research overall: The authors sequenced bulk RNA from unsorted whole blood, leaving chains unpaired. The study's findings and limits: In VDJdb matching, anti-spike CD8 responses were favored while private and CD4 specificities went missing.

Unique molecular identifiers were affixed to single, distinct cDNA molecules. MiXCR, run by TCRdb on the 5' RACE reads, gives a single entry per CDR3 protein. The sample has 35,000 to 50,000 distinct CDR3 sequences; 23% are singletons. V gave up 0 bases and J gave up 0 bases, with 11 bases separating them. The germline V gene has CDR1 SGHRS and CDR2 YFSETQ. This CDR3 region has 16 residues. Comments on this clonotype: No antigen is known for it.

The chain employs TRBV5-1 and TRBJ2-3; TRBD1 might be the D (5 bases). The sample consisted of whole blood, taken at baseline. This receptor was obtained from an adult who was a healthcare worker with PCR-confirmed SARS-CoV-2 infection or an uninfected control (not recorded which). CDR3 nucleotide sequence: TGCGCCAGCAGCTTGGGGTCCAGGGCTAGCACAGATACGCAGTATTTT. The encoded protein is CASSLGSRASTDTQYF. The complete variable domain, with remaining parts taken from reference TRBV5-1 and TRBJ2-3, reads KAGVTQTPRYLIKTRGQQVTLSCSPISGHRSVSWYQQTPGQGLQFLFEYFSETQRNKGNFPGRFSGRQFSNSRSEMNVSTLELGDSALYLCASSLGSRASTDTQYFGPGTRLTVL.